This TCR beta chain originates from a study of cytomegalovirus exposure and HLA in healthy donors. The study, taken as a whole, reports: Researchers left out some V segments, among them TRBV6-2 and TRBV6-3, as indistinguishable. A likely sequencing artifact accounted for one observed cluster of highly shared sequence variants.

Germline values: CDR1 MGHRA, CDR2 YSYEKL. Trimming left V 5 bases short and J 7 bases short, with 15 bases between. This CDR3 has 14 amino acids. Use of 60 Vbeta and 13 Jbeta primers characterized the PCR. Method: immunoSEQ multiplex PCR; TCRdb's copy keeps in-frame clones and lacks some. Counted here are more than 20,000 clones, around 70% occurring once; the ten biggest clones make up 3.5% to 4.5%. For this clone: The antigen remains unidentified.

The chain uses TRBV4-1 and TRBJ1-3; maybe TRBD1 (5 bases). The clonotype originates from a woman aged 45-59 years in good health and CMV-seronegative. Sequences were obtained from PBMCs. This chain's CDR3 is CASSEGRVRNTIYF. As DNA, the CDR3 is TGCGCCAGCAGCGAGGGGAGGGTGAGGAACACCATATATTTT.